Sequencing of this T cell receptor beta chain was carried out in a study of radiation and T cells in renal cell carcinoma. The wider study: Nephrectomy followed 15 Gy stereotactic body radiation by 4 weeks. Findings and caveats of the study: In blood, top tumor clones expanded by 2 weeks, shrinking by 4. No pretreatment tumor biopsies were available for baseline clonotypes.

With 5 bases removed from V and 7 bases from J, the gap between germline ends came to 12 bases. Germline-derived CDR1 and CDR2 are MGHRA and YSYEKL. CDR3 length: 14 amino acids. Documented time point: blood 2 weeks post-SBRT. Treatment meaning: 15 Gy SBRT to primary tumor, nephrectomy 4 weeks later. Sequencing used immunoSEQ multiplex PCR; TCRdb keeps in-frame clones, though not all of them. The sample yields around 130,000 clones, around four fifths seen once. Worth noting for this clone: Its antigen is unidentified.

The material was blood, obtained from a patient whose treatment included radiotherapy and nephrectomy. The rearrangement joins TRBV4-1 to TRBJ1-6, with D possibly being TRBD1 (6 bases). The sequence was collected from a woman in her sixties with renal cell carcinoma. This chain's CDR3 is CASSGGAPNSPLHF. In DNA form, the CDR3 reads TGCGCCAGCAGCGGGGGGGCGCCCAATTCACCCCTCCACTTT.